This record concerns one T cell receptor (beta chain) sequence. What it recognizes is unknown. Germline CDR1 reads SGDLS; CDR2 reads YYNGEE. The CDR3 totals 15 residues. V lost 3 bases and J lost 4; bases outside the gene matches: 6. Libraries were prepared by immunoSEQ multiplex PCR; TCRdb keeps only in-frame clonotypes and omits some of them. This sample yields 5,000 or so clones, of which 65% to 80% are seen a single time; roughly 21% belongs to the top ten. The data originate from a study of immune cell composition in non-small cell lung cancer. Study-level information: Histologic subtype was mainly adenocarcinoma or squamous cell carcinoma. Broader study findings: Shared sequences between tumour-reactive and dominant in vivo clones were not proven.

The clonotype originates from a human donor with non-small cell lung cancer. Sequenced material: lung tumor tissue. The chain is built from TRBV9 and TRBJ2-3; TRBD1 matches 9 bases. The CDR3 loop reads CASSAGQGPPDTQYF. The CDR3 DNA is TGTGCCAGCAGCGCGGGACAGGGTCCCCCAGATACGCAGTATTTT.